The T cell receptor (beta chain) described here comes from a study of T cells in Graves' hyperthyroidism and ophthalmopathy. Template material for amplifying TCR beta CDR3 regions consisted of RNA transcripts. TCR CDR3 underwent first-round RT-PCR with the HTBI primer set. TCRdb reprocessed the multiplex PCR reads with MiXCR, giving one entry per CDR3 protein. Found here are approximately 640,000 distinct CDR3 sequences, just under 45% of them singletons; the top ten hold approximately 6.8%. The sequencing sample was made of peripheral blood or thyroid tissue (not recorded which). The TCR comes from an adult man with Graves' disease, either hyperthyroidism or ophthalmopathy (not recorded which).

The CDR3 sequence: CRGGGPGSYEQYF. DNA of the CDR3: TGCAGGGGAGGAGGGCCGGGCTCCTACGAGCAGTACTTC. The chain has TRBV20-1 and TRBJ2-7; D is perhaps TRBD2 (6 bases). The CDR3 is 13 residues long. Germline CDR1 reads DFQATT; CDR2 reads SNEGSKA (reference sequence).